This record concerns one T cell receptor (beta chain) sequence. Disease in patients was locally advanced or metastatic urothelial carcinoma. Trimming cost V 5 bases and J 6 bases; bases outside gene matches: 17. CDR1 LNHDA and CDR2 SQIVND come from the germline V gene (reference sequence). The CDR3 contains 19 residues. These data originate in a study of PD-L1 blockade in urothelial cancer. About the research overall: Median T cell yield from blood was about 150,000.

Assay: immunoSEQ multiplex PCR; the TCRdb copy retains only in-frame clones and omits some. The repertoire holds 35,000 to 50,000 clones, roughly 77% seen once, with 2.5% to 3% in the top ten. The rearrangement joins TRBV19 to TRBJ2-7; 15 bases map to TRBD2. This TCR was recovered from a man aged 70-80 years with urothelial cancer. The specimen comprised PBMCs, sampled around atezolizumab (anti-PD-L1) treatment. The CDR3 DNA is TGTGCCAGTAGTTTCTCAAGGCTGGGACTAGCGGGAGGAAGGGGCGAGCAGTACTTC. Amino acids: CASSFSRLGLAGGRGEQYF.